Listed here are 13 T cell receptor beta chains from one sample, sequenced in a study of blood T cell repertoires in COVID-19. Data came from immunoSEQ multiplex PCR; TCRdb stores just in-frame clones and leaves some out. The table shows over 200,000 clones, with approximately 86% occurring only once. The sequencing input was peripheral blood. These receptor sequences come from a man aged 18 to 35 with active or convalescent COVID-19.

This clone was seen just once. The V call is TRBV30, the J call TRBJ2-7; a possible D gene is TRBD2 (6 bases). The CDR3 totals 15 residues. V lost 2 bases to trimming and J lost 0 bases, with 14 bases between them. CDR1 and CDR2 from the germline V gene are GTSNPN and SVGIG (reference sequence). In DNA, the CDR3 is TGTGCCTGGAGTAGGGGACTCCAAAGCTCCTACGAGCAGTACTTC. It is translated as CAWSRGLQSSYEQYF.

The chain recombines TRBV29-1 with TRBJ2-1; 9 bases are shared with TRBD1. J gave up 9 bases and V 6 bases, and 6 bases lay outside the gene matches. This CDR3 is 12 amino acids long. The germline CDR1 and CDR2 sequences are SQVTM and ANQGSEA. The CDR3 DNA is TGCAGCGTCCGGACAGGGGTGGGTGAGCAGTTCTTC. Protein sequence: CSVRTGVGEQFF.

The CDR3 loop is CAWSLGGTGELFF. The CDR3 DNA sequence: TGTGCCTGGAGTTTAGGGGGCACCGGGGAGCTGTTTTTT. The chain links TRBV30 to TRBJ2-2, with D possibly TRBD1 on 6 matching bases. The CDR3 contains 13 residues. Trimming left V 2 bases short and J 4 bases short, with 8 bases between. Germline CDR1 GTSNPN, CDR2 SVGIG (reference sequence).

V gene TRBV30 combines with J gene TRBJ2-7; D is perhaps TRBD1 (6 bases). The CDR3 covers 17 residues. Per the germline V gene, CDR1 is GTSNPN and CDR2 is SVGIG (reference sequence). With 4 bases removed from V and 6 bases from J, the gap between germline ends came to 28 bases. CDR3 protein: CAWTRWGLTRGTGEQYF. CDR3 in DNA: TGTGCCTGGACCCGCTGGGGGTTGACAAGGGGGACGGGCGAGCAGTACTTC.

The chain combines TRBV28 with TRBJ2-3; TRBD1 agrees at 12 bases. Germline loops: CDR1 MDHEN, CDR2 SYDVKM. The CDR3 is 14 amino acids. J was trimmed by 7 bases and V by 6 bases; bases with no gene match: 5. The CDR3 loop is CASRPGQGANTQYF. The CDR3 coding sequence is TGTGCCAGCAGGCCGGGACAGGGGGCAAATACGCAGTATTTT.

The CDR3 loop is CASSQELGDTEAFF. For the CDR3, the DNA is TGCGCCAGCAGCCAAGAATTAGGGGACACTGAAGCTTTCTTT. The chain employs TRBV4-1 and TRBJ1-1, with D tentatively TRBD1 (5 bases). Trimming cost V 0 bases and J 3 bases, with 8 bases left between them. The germline gives CDR1 MGHRA, CDR2 YSYEKL. The CDR3 has 14 amino acids.

The genes are TRBV5-4 and TRBJ2-1; possibly TRBD2 for D (6 bases). Germline loops: CDR1 SGHNT, CDR2 YYREEE (reference sequence). The CDR3 is made up of 14 amino acids. The germline V and J ends were trimmed by 4 bases and 4 bases, with 12 bases remaining between them. In nucleotides, the CDR3 is TGTGCCAGCAGCAGCGGACGGGAGTACAATGAGCAGTTCTTC. As protein: CASSSGREYNEQFF.

The chain carries TRBV14 and TRBJ2-1, with TRBD1 identical over 7 bases. The length of the CDR3 is 16 residues. V lost 3 bases, J lost 8 bases, and 13 bases stayed unmatched. Per the germline V gene, CDR1 is SGHDN and CDR2 is FVKESK. CDR3 amino acids: CASSHGPASQGYEQFF. DNA for the CDR3: TGTGCCAGCAGCCATGGCCCCGCCTCACAGGGGTATGAGCAGTTCTTC.

The chain is built from TRBV18 and TRBJ1-2; 7 nucleotides align to TRBD1. Germline CDR1 KGHSH, CDR2 LQKENI. The CDR3 runs 15 residues. The ends lost 5 bases at V and 1 base at J; junction bases unmatched: 7. The CDR3 DNA follows: TGTGCCAGCTCAAAGGGACAGACCATTAACTATGGCTACACCTTC. Its protein product is CASSKGQTINYGYTF.

The chain carries TRBV18 and TRBJ2-2; D may be TRBD1 (6 bases). V gave up 1 base and J gave up 9 bases, with 18 bases separating them. This CDR3 has 16 amino acids. Germline values: CDR1 KGHSH, CDR2 LQKENI. The CDR3 DNA sequence: TGTGCCAGCTCACCACGAACCGGGACAAAACTTTGGGAGCTGTTTTTT. It specifies CASSPRTGTKLWELFF.

This rearrangement joins TRBV7-9 to TRBJ2-7, with 8 bases that match TRBD1. Germline V gives CDR1 SEHNR, CDR2 FQNEAQ (reference sequence). V gave up 5 bases and J gave up 5 bases; unmatched junction bases: 11. The CDR3 consists of 15 residues. The CDR3 spells CASSLQGGTANEQYF. Written as DNA, the CDR3 is TGTGCCAGCAGCCTACAGGGGGGAACCGCCAACGAGCAGTACTTC.

This clone was found once. The chain joins TRBV27 to TRBJ2-7, with D perhaps TRBD1 (5 bases). The CDR3 totals 15 residues. V lost 5 bases and J 6 bases, leaving 20 bases between the germline ends. The germline CDR1 and CDR2 sequences are MNHEY and SMNVEV (reference sequence). The CDR3 protein is CASSRSTGPSSEQYF. The CDR3 DNA reads as TGTGCCAGCAGTCGCTCCACAGGACCCTCTTCCGAGCAGTACTTC.

This clone turned up a few times. The rearrangement links TRBV4-3 to TRBJ2-7; D remains ambiguous. The CDR3 length is 14 residues. With 0 bases removed from V and 3 bases from J, the gap between germline ends came to 9 bases. Per the germline V gene, CDR1 is LGHNA and CDR2 is YSLEER. The CDR3 reads CASSQDMNSYEQYF. CDR3 nucleotide sequence: TGCGCCAGCAGCCAAGATATGAACAGCTACGAGCAGTACTTC.